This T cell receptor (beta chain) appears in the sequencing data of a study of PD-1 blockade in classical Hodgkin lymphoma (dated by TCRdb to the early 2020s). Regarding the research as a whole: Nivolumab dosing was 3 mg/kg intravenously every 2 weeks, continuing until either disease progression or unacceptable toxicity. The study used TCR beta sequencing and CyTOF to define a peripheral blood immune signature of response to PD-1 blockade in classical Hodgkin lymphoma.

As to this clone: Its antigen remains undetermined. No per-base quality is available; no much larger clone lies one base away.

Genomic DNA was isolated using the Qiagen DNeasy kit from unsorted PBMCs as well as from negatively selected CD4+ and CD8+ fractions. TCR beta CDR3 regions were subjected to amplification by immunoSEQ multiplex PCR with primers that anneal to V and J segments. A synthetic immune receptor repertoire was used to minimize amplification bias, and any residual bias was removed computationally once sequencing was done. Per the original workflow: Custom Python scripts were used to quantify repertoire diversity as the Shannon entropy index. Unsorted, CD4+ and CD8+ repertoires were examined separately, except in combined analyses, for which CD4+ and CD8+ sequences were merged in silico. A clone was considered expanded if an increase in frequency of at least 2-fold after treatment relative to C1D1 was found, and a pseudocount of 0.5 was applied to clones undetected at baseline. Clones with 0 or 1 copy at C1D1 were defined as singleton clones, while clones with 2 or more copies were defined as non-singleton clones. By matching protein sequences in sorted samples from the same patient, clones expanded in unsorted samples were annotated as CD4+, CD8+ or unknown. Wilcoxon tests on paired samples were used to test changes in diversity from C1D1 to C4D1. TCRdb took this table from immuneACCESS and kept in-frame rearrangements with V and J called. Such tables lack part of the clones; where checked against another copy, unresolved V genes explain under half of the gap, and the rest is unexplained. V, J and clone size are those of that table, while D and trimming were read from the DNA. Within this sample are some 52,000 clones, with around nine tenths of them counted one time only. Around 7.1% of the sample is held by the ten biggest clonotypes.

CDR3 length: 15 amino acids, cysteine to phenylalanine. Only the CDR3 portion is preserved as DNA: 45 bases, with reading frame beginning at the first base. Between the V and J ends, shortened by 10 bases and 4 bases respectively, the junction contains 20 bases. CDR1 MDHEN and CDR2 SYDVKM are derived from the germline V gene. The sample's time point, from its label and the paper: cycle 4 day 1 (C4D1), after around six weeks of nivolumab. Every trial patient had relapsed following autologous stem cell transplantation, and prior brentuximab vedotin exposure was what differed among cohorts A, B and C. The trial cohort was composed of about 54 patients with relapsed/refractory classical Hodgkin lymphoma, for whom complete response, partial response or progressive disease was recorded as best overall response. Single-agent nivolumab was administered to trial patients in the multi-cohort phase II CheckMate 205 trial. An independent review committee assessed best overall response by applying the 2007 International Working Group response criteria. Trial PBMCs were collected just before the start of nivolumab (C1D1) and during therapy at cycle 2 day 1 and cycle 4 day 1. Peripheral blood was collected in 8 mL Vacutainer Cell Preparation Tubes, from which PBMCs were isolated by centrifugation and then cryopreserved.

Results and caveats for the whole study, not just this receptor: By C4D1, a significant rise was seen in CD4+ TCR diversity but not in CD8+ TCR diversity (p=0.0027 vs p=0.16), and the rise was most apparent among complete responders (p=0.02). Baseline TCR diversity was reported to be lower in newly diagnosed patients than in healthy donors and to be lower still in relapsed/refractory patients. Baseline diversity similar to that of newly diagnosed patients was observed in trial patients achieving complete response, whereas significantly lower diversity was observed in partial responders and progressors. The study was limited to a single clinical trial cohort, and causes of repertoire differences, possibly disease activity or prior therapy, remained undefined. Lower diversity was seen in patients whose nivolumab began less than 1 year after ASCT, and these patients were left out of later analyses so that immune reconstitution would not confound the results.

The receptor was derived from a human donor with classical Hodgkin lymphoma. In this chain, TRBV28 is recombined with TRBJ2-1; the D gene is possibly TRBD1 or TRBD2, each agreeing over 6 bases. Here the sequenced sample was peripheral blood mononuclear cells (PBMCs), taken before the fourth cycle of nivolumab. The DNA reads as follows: TGTGCCATCCCCCGGGGGCTAGCACATTACAATGAGCAGTTCTTC. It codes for CAIPRGLAHYNEQFF.